These 28 T cell receptor beta chains originate from one sample sequenced in a study of T-cell reconstitution after alpha-beta-depleted transplantation in children. Preparation of the TCRbeta library used unique molecular identifiers. TCRdb processed the PCR reads anew with MiXCR; each CDR3 protein has one entry. The data show approximately 500,000 distinct CDR3 sequences, about 10% seen once. The sample consisted of PBMCs, taken before TCRalphabeta/CD19-depleted stem cell transplant. Receptors originate from a child aged 2 to 9 with inherited bone marrow failure, due to receive a stem cell transplant.

This clonotype was detected many times. V usage is TRBV20-1 and J usage is TRBJ2-3, with 9 bases matching TRBD2. Unmatched junction bases numbered 15, after V lost 0 bases and J lost 8 bases. Germline CDR1 is DFQATT and CDR2 is SNEGSKA (reference sequence). This CDR3 has 17 amino acids. CDR3 nucleotides: TGCAGTGCTAGAGACTTAGACCCGAAGCGGGAGGCTGGTACGCAGTATTTT. Its protein is CSARDLDPKREAGTQYF.

At least ten counts were recorded for this clonotype. V and J are TRBV12-3 or TRBV12-4 and TRBJ2-3; 7 bases are shared with TRBD1. The J segment lost 2 bases and the V segment lost 5 bases, leaving 10 bases of the junction unmatched. The CDR3 totals 16 residues. The CDR3 sequence: CASSRRDRPITDTQYF. CDR3 coding DNA: TGTGCCAGCAGTCGACGGGACAGACCGATCACAGATACGCAGTATTTT.

There are many counts of this clonotype. This chain's CDR3 is CASSPPTGGAYEQYF. CDR3 DNA: TGTGCCAGCTCACCACCTACAGGGGGGGCCTACGAGCAGTACTTC. The rearrangement uses TRBV18 and TRBJ2-7; the D gene is possibly TRBD1 (8 bases). The V gene lost 0 bases and the J gene lost 2 bases, with 11 bases spanning the gap. The germline V gene encodes CDR1 KGHSH and CDR2 LQKENI. The length of the CDR3 is 15 residues.

This chain's CDR3 is CASSLVLAGTPEQYF. The CDR3 nucleotides are TGTGCCAGCAGCTTAGTCCTAGCGGGAACCCCCGAGCAGTACTTC. This chain joins TRBV7-9 and TRBJ2-7; TRBD2 matches 9 bases. Germline loops: CDR1 SEHNR, CDR2 FQNEAQ (reference sequence). The V gene end was trimmed by 1 base and the J gene end by 6 bases; junction bases not matched to a gene: 7. This CDR3 is 15 amino acids long.

This clonotype was observed at least ten times. V is TRBV7-2 and J is TRBJ2-5; possible D gene TRBD2, 6 bases. V was shortened by 4 bases and J by 1 base, with 16 bases between the two germline ends. The germline V gene has CDR1 SGHTA and CDR2 FQGNSA. This CDR3 region has 16 residues. CDR3 loop: CASSSYRDWAQETQYF. CDR3 nucleotides: TGTGCCAGCAGCTCATACCGGGACTGGGCCCAAGAGACCCAGTACTTC. The full variable domain, rest sourced from reference TRBV7-2 and TRBJ2-5, is GAGVSQSPSNKVTEKGKDVELRCDPISGHTALYWYRQSLGQGLEFLIYFQGNSAPDKSGLPSDRFSAERTGGSVSTLTIQRTQQEDSAVYLCASSSYRDWAQETQYFGPGTRLLVL.

This clonotype was detected many times. The V and J genes are TRBV27 and TRBJ2-3; D is unresolved. The CDR3 has 15 amino acids. Germline CDR1 reads MNHEY; CDR2 reads SMNVEV (reference sequence). Trimming took 4 bases from V and 0 from J, leaving 11 bases between them. CDR3 in DNA: TGTGCCAGCAGTTCACAACCCCCGAGCACAGATACGCAGTATTTT. Translation gives CASSSQPPSTDTQYF.

As regards this clonotype: One end of the junction varies from germline; a read error may be responsible. The rearrangement joins TRBV30 to TRBJ1-4; D perhaps matches TRBD1 (5 bases). The CDR3 runs to 13 residues. CDR1 is GTSNPN and CDR2 is SVGIG in the germline V gene (reference sequence). This CDR3 reads CAWRFSGAENLFF. In nucleotides, the CDR3 is TGTGCCTGGAGGTTTTCCGGGGCTGAAAACCTGTTTTTT.

This sequence joins TRBV3-1 and TRBJ2-2; D is uncertain. CDR1 LGHDT and CDR2 YNNKEL come from the germline V gene (reference sequence). The CDR3 contains 18 residues. V was shortened by 0 bases and J by 0 bases, with 14 bases between the two germline ends. The CDR3, as DNA: TGTGCCAGCAGCCAAGACTGGTCTTTACTTCCGAACACCGGGGAGCTGTTTTTT. Translation: CASSQDWSLLPNTGELFF.

In its sample, this clonotype was seen a few times. The rearrangement links TRBV12-3 or TRBV12-4 to TRBJ1-5, with 8 bases matching TRBD1. The J segment lost 7 bases and the V segment lost 5 bases, leaving 10 bases of the junction unmatched. The CDR3 extends over 15 amino acids. The CDR3 loop reads CASSPTGVPDQPQHF. For the CDR3, the DNA is TGTGCCAGCAGTCCGACAGGGGTCCCGGACCAGCCCCAGCATTTT.

This rearrangement joins TRBV4-1 to TRBJ2-1, with 7 bases matching TRBD1. The CDR3 contains 13 residues. The trim removed 0 bases at V and 8 bases at J, leaving 1 base unmatched. The V gene's germline CDR1 is MGHRA and CDR2 YSYEKL. This CDR3 reads CASSQETGDEQFF. The CDR3 DNA sequence: TGCGCCAGCAGCCAAGAAACAGGGGATGAGCAGTTCTTC.

This clonotype has at least ten counts. The chain links TRBV6-1 to TRBJ1-5, with TRBD1 matching 9 bases. This CDR3 comprises 14 residues. CDR1 is MNHNS, CDR2 SASEGT, per germline. The V gene end was trimmed by 8 bases and the J gene end by 4 bases; junction bases not matched to a gene: 6. The CDR3 region has the DNA TGTGCCAGCCACCGGACAGGGGCAAATCAGCCCCAGCATTTT. Translating it yields CASHRTGANQPQHF.

This clonotype has a count of ten or more. This rearrangement joins TRBV12-3 or TRBV12-4 to TRBJ1-2; 10 bases line up with TRBD1. V shed 1 base and J 8 bases; nucleotides not matched to a gene: 4. The CDR3 is 14 residues long. The CDR3 DNA is TGTGCCAGCAGTTTAGGACAGGGGGCGGGAGGCTACACCTTC. This translates into CASSLGQGAGGYTF.

This clonotype has ten or more counts. V gene TRBV11-2 combines with J gene TRBJ1-2; maybe TRBD1 (6 bases). This CDR3 is built from 14 residues. Trimming left V 5 bases short and J 4 bases short, with 14 bases between. The germline V gene has CDR1 SGHAT and CDR2 FQNNGV. The CDR3 region has the DNA TGTGCCAGCAGCCTACCCGGACAGTTCTATGGCTACACCTTC. Its protein product is CASSLPGQFYGYTF. Full variable domain (remainder filled in from reference TRBV11-2 and TRBJ1-2): EAGVAQSPRYKIIEKRQSVAFWCNPISGHATLYWYQQILGQGPKLLIQFQNNGVVDDSQLPKDRFSAERLKGVDSTLKIQPAKLEDSAVYLCASSLPGQFYGYTFGSGTRLTVV.

This clonotype was counted ten times or more. The V and J genes are TRBV20-1 and TRBJ2-1, with 13 nucleotides matching TRBD2. Germline loops: CDR1 DFQATT, CDR2 SNEGSKA (reference sequence). V gave up 6 bases and J gave up 4 bases; unmatched junction bases: 3. The CDR3 length is 14 residues. CDR3 in amino acids: CSAEGLAGYNEQFF. CDR3 nucleotides: TGCAGTGCAGAGGGACTAGCGGGGTACAATGAGCAGTTCTTC.

This clonotype was seen many times. This chain uses TRBV10-3 with TRBJ2-1, with 8 bases matching TRBD1. The CDR3 sequence is 15 residues long. Looked up from germline, CDR1 is ENHRY and CDR2 is SYGVKD. J was trimmed by 2 bases and V by 4 bases; bases with no gene match: 4. CDR3: CAISAGQETYNEQFF. CDR3 DNA: TGTGCCATCAGTGCGGGACAGGAGACCTACAATGAGCAGTTCTTC.

This clonotype was found a few times. The chain joins TRBV5-1 to TRBJ2-5, with 8 bases aligning to TRBD2. Germline V lookup: CDR1 SGHRS, CDR2 YFSETQ. This CDR3 contains 17 residues. V gave up 0 bases and J gave up 0 bases; unmatched junction bases: 7. In DNA form, the CDR3 reads TGCGCCAGCAGCTTGGGGCTAGCGGGTACCGACCAAGAGACCCAGTACTTC. It yields the protein CASSLGLAGTDQETQYF.

This clonotype was detected ten times or more. The J gene is TRBJ2-1, the V gene TRBV20-1; 11 nucleotides align to TRBD2. The CDR3 runs 15 residues. V lost 3 bases, J lost 5 bases, and 6 bases stayed unmatched. Per the germline V gene, CDR1 is DFQATT and CDR2 is SNEGSKA (reference sequence). CDR3: CSARGSGRVDNEQFF. The CDR3 DNA sequence: TGCAGTGCTAGGGGTAGCGGGAGGGTCGACAATGAGCAGTTCTTC.

This clonotype was found many times. V and J are TRBV20-1 and TRBJ2-5; no firm D call. Looked up from germline, CDR1 is DFQATT and CDR2 is SNEGSKA (reference sequence). V was cut by 4 bases and J by 5 bases, with 5 bases left in between. The CDR3 extends over 10 amino acids. CDR3 coding DNA: TGCAGTGCTAACAAGGAGACCCAGTACTTC. Protein: CSANKETQYF.

Ten or more counts support this clonotype. A read error may produce the germline difference seen at one junction end. This sequence joins TRBV9 and TRBJ2-6, with 9 bases identical to TRBD1. Germline V gene lookup returns CDR1 SGDLS and CDR2 YYNGEE. There are 17 residues in the CDR3. The CDR3 region has the DNA TGTGCCAGCAGCCTCGGACAGGGGACCTCTTGGGCCAACGTCCTGACTTTC. Protein: CASSLGQGTSWANVLTF. Full variable domain (rest looked up from reference TRBV9 and TRBJ2-6): DSGVTQTPKHLITATGQRVTLRCSPRSGDLSVYWYQQSLDQGLQFLIQYYNGEERAKGNILERFSAQQFPDLHSELNLSSLELGDSALYFCASSLGQGTSWANVLTFGAGSRLTVL.

This clonotype was recorded many times. The chain employs TRBV6-1 and TRBJ2-7; TRBD2 is a possible D gene (5 bases). There are 14 residues in the CDR3. Germline V gene data show CDR1 as MNHNS and CDR2 as SASEGT. Trimming removed 7 bases from V and 4 bases from J, with 17 bases in between. The DNA of the CDR3 is TGTGCCAGCAACCCTGGACTGTTTACTTACGAGCAGTACTTC. Its protein product is CASNPGLFTYEQYF.

This clonotype was counted at least ten times. The chain recombines TRBV7-2 with TRBJ2-3; no clear D. The CDR3 loop spans 13 amino acids. Germline-derived CDR1 and CDR2 are SGHTA and FQGNSA. V was clipped by 8 bases and J by 2 bases, with 11 bases between them. In DNA form, the CDR3 reads TGTGCCAGCGGACCGCGATACACAGATACGCAGTATTTT. Translated: CASGPRYTDTQYF.

This clonotype came up a few times. The rearrangement links TRBV3-1 to TRBJ1-3; D not resolved. This CDR3 spans 15 amino acids. The germline gives CDR1 LGHDT, CDR2 YNNKEL (reference sequence). The V end was cut by 1 base, the J end by 4 bases, with 11 bases between. The CDR3 protein is CASSQVFIAGNTIYF. The DNA for the CDR3 is TGTGCCAGCAGCCAAGTATTTATCGCCGGAAACACCATATATTTT.

In its sample, this clonotype was seen a few times. The chain employs TRBV20-1 and TRBJ2-7; 9 bases match TRBD2. Germline V CDR1 and CDR2: DFQATT, SNEGSKA (reference sequence). Germline trimming cut 1 base from V and 0 bases from J; bases unmatched to any gene: 4. This CDR3 has 15 residues. The CDR3 region is CSARVASGISYEQYF. DNA for the CDR3: TGCAGTGCTAGAGTTGCTAGCGGGATCTCCTACGAGCAGTACTTC.

This clonotype showed up many times. V and J are TRBV19 and TRBJ2-3; weak D call: TRBD2 (6 bases). Germline V gene sequence: CDR1 LNHDA, CDR2 SQIVND (reference sequence). The CDR3 covers 17 residues. Trimming pared 4 bases from V and 3 bases from J, leaving 20 bases between. The CDR3 coding sequence is TGTGCCAGTAGTACGATAGCGGCCCCTACGCCTACAGATACGCAGTATTTT. This gives the protein CASSTIAAPTPTDTQYF.

This clonotype was counted at least ten times. Sequence at one end of the junction differs from germline and may be a read error. This chain joins TRBV7-2 and TRBJ2-3; 7 positions agree with TRBD2. Germline CDR1 and CDR2: SGHTA and FQGNSA. This CDR3 has 11 residues. CDR3 DNA: TGTGCCAGCAGCCCCTCCCTAGCGGCATTTTTT. Protein product: CASSPSLAAFF.

This clonotype was counted once. The gene calls are TRBV19 and TRBJ2-7; tentatively, D is TRBD1 (5 bases). Trimming took off 4 bases at V and 0 bases at J, with 13 bases between the two ends. Germline CDR1 LNHDA, CDR2 SQIVND (reference sequence). There are 15 residues in the CDR3. The CDR3 sequence: CASSNTRTLSYEQYF. As DNA, the CDR3 is TGTGCCAGTAGTAACACCCGGACACTCTCCTACGAGCAGTACTTC.

This clonotype was counted ten times or more. This chain links TRBV5-1 with TRBJ2-5; 9 bases are shared with TRBD1. The CDR3 is 15 residues long. V lost 4 bases and J lost 4; bases outside the gene matches: 8. Germline V gene lookup returns CDR1 SGHRS and CDR2 YFSETQ. In nucleotides, the CDR3 is TGCGCCAGCAGCGCAAAACAGGGGGCGGCAGAGACCCAGTACTTC. Its translation: CASSAKQGAAETQYF.

Many counts were recorded for this clonotype. This chain links TRBV4-2 with TRBJ2-3; no clear D. The CDR3 loop spans 14 amino acids. Deletions cut 0 bases from V and 6 bases from J, with 10 bases between. Germline CDR1 LGHNA, CDR2 YNFKEQ. The chain's CDR3 is CASSQENRLDTQYF. CDR3 DNA: TGTGCCAGCAGCCAAGAGAACCGGTTGGATACGCAGTATTTT.